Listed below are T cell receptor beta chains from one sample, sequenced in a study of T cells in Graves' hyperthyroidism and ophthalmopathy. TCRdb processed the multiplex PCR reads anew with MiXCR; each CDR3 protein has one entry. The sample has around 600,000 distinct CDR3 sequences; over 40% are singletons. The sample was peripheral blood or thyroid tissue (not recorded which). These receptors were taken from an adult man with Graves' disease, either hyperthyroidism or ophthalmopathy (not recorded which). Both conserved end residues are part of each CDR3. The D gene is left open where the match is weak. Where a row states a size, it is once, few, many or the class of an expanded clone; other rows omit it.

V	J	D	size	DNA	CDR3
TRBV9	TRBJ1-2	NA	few	TGTGCCAGCAATCCCAGTCCTCCGGGGGCGGATGGCTACACCTTC	CASNPSPPGADGYTF
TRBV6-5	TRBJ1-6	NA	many	TGTGCCAGCAGTTACTCAGCGGACAGACATTCACCCCTCCACTTT	CASSYSADRHSPLHF
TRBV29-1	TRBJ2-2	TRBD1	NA	TGCAGCGTTGAACCCGGGACAGGGGGCTCCGGGGAGCTGTTTTTT	CSVEPGTGGSGELFF
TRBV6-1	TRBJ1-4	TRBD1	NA	TGTGCCAGCAGTGCACCGGGACAGGGGTCGGAACTGTTTTTT	CASSAPGQGSELFF
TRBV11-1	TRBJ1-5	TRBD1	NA	TGTGCCAGCAACGACAGGGTGGGGGATCAGCCCCAGCATTTT	CASNDRVGDQPQHF
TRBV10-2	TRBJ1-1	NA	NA	TGCGCCAGCAGTGACACAGGGCCGGCCACTGAAGCTTTCTTT	CASSDTGPATEAFF
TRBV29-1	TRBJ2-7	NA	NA	TGCAGCGCCAGTAGTACCGACGGCTACGAGCAGTACTTC	CSASSTDGYEQYF
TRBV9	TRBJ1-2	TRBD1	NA	TGTGCCAGCAGCGGGTCGGACAGGTACCTCTATGGCTACACCTTC	CASSGSDRYLYGYTF
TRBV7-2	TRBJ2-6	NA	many	TGTGCCAGCAGCAAAGGGGTCTCTGGGGCCAACGTCCTGACTTTC	CASSKGVSGANVLTF
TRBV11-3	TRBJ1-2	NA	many	TGTGCCAGCAGCTTCGCAACAGGATCTGGCTACACCTTC	CASSFATGSGYTF
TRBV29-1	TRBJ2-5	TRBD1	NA	TGCAGCGTTGCGGGTCAGGGGGCGTACCAAGAGACCCAGTACTTC	CSVAGQGAYQETQYF
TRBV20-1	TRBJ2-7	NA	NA	TGCAGTGCTAGAGATCAGGGTGTTGGCTACGAGCAGTACTTC	CSARDQGVGYEQYF
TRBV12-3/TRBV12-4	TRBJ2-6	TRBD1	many	TGTGCCAGCAGCCAGGGGGCGACCGGGGCCAACGTCCTGACTTTC	CASSQGATGANVLTF
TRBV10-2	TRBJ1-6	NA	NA	TGCGCCAGCAGCCAAGATGGGGGGGGGGCTTCACCCCTCCACTTT	CASSQDGGGASPLHF
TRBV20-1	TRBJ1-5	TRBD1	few	TGCAGTGCTGCACAGGGGCTGAGTCAGCCCCAGCATTTT	CSAAQGLSQPQHF
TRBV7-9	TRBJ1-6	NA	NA	TGTGCCAGCAGCTTAGCGAGGACAGACTCACCCCTCCACTTT	CASSLARTDSPLHF
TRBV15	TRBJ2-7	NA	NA	TGTGCCACCAGCATAGACGGGACCGACTACGAGCAGTACTTC	CATSIDGTDYEQYF
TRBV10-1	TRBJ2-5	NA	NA	TGCGCCAGCAGTGAGTCGACGGCAACCCAAGAGACCCAGTACTTC	CASSESTATQETQYF
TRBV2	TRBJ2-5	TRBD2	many	TGTGCCAGCAGTGAAGGGACTAGCGGTCGAGAGACCCAGTACTTC	CASSEGTSGRETQYF
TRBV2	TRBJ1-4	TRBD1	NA	TGTGCCAGCAGTGATCCCTTGACAGGGAGTGGCGAAAAACTGTTTTTT	CASSDPLTGSGEKLFF
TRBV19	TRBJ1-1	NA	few	TGTGCCAGTAGTATAGCCGGGGGGATGAACACTGAAGCTTTCTTT	CASSIAGGMNTEAFF
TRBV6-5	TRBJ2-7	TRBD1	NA	TGTGCCAGCATCCCGGACAGGACGGGCTCCTACGAGCAGTACTTC	CASIPDRTGSYEQYF
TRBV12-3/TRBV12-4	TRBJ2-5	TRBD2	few	TGTGCCAGCAGTTTAAGCCTAGCGGGAGGCCACCAAGAGACCCAGTACTTC	CASSLSLAGGHQETQYF
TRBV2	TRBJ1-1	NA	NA	TGTGCCAGCAGCCCCGCCGGGACTTACACTGAAGCTTTCTTT	CASSPAGTYTEAFF
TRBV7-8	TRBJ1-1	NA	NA	TGTGCCAGCAGCTTAGCTCCAGGACCGGTGAACACTGAAGCTTTCTTT	CASSLAPGPVNTEAFF
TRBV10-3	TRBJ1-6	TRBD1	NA	TGTGCCATCAGTGAGTCGGGACAGGCTCAGCCCCTCCACTTT	CAISESGQAQPLHF
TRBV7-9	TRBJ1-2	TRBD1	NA	TGTGCCAGCAGCTCCTCACCCCCAGGGGGCTCTGGCTACACCTTC	CASSSSPPGGSGYTF
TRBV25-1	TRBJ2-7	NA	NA	TGTGCCAGCAGGGGGCAGGGTGAGCAGTACTTC	CASRGQGEQYF
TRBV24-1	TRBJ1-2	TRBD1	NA	TGTGCCACCAGTGAGCCGCGACAGGGGGCCGGCTATGGCTACACCTTC	CATSEPRQGAGYGYTF
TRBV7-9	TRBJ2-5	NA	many	TGTGCCAGCAGCTTAGGGGAGGAGACTCGCCAAGAGACCCAGTACTTC	CASSLGEETRQETQYF
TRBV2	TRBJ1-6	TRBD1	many	TGTGCCAGCGGGACAGATAATTCACCCCTCCACTTT	CASGTDNSPLHF
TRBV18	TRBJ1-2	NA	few	TGTGCCAGCTCACCAAACAGGGTCTATGGCTACACCTTC	CASSPNRVYGYTF
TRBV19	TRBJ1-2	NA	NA	TGTGCCAGTGAGGACAGTATCTATGGCTACACCTTC	CASEDSIYGYTF
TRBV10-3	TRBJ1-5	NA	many	TGTGCCATCAGTGAGTCTACGAAGAATCAGCCCCAGCATTTT	CAISESTKNQPQHF
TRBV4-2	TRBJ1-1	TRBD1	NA	TGTGCCAGCACCCGGACAGGGGGTACGACTGAAGCTTTCTTT	CASTRTGGTTEAFF
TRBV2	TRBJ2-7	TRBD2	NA	TGTGCCAGCAGCGTGACTAGCGGGACCAGGGGCGACGAGCAGTACTTC	CASSVTSGTRGDEQYF
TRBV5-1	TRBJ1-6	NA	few	TGCGCCAGCAGCTTCCTTGGGACCGATCGATCGAATTCACCCCTCCACTTT	CASSFLGTDRSNSPLHF
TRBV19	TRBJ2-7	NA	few	TGTGCCAGTAGTATAATTGGGACGTCCTACGAGCAGTACTTC	CASSIIGTSYEQYF
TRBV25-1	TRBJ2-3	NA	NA	TGTGCCAGCAGTGTCACAGATACGCAGTATTTT	CASSVTDTQYF
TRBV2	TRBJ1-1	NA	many	TGTGCCAGCAGAGGGGGGGTGAACACTGAAGCTTTCTTT	CASRGGVNTEAFF
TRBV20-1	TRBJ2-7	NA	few	TGCAGTGCTTCAGAAGTTTACGAGCAGTACTTC	CSASEVYEQYF
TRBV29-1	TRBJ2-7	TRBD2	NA	TGCAGCGTGGCCCGAATCTCGGGACTAGCGGGAGGACCTACCTACGAGCAGTACTTC	CSVARISGLAGGPTYEQYF
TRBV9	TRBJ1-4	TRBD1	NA	TGTGCCAGCAGCGCCGGCGGGGACAGGGGGCAGATGGCGTTTAATGAAAAACTGTTTTTT	CASSAGGDRGQMAFNEKLFF
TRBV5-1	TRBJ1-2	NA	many	TGCGCCAGCAGCTTGGCTGAGACCGGGCTCTATGGCTACACCTTC	CASSLAETGLYGYTF
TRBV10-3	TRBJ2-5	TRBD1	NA	TGTGCCATCAGCCGGGACAGTGGGCAAGAGACCCAGTACTTC	CAISRDSGQETQYF
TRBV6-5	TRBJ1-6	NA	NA	TGTGCCACGCAGTTGGAGTATGTTTCACCCCTCCACTTT	CATQLEYVSPLHF
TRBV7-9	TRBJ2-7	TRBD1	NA	TGTGCCAGCAGCTTAGGCATCGACAGGGGTTCCTACGAGCAGTACTTC	CASSLGIDRGSYEQYF
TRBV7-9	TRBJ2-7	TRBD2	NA	TGTGCCAGCAGCTCCCGGCGGGGGGATCCCTACGAGCAGTACTTC	CASSSRRGDPYEQYF
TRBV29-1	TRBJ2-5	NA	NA	TGCAGCGCCAGCAGGACCTGGGAGACCCAGTACTTC	CSASRTWETQYF
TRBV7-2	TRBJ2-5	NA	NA	TGTGCCAGCAACGCCCGGGGCAGGGTCCCGACCCAGTACTTC	CASNARGRVPTQYF
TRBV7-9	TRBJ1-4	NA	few	TGTGCCAGCAGTTTTCAGGCAACTAATGAAAAACTGTTTTTT	CASSFQATNEKLFF
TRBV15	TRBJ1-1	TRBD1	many	TGTGCCACCAGCAGCCACACAGGGGTGGCCACTGAAGCTTTCTTT	CATSSHTGVATEAFF